Following are 21 T cell receptor beta chains from one sample sequenced in a study of T cells in Graves' hyperthyroidism and ophthalmopathy. The investigators amplified TCR beta CDR3 regions from RNA transcripts. When the TCR CDR3 underwent first-round RT-PCR, the HTBI primer set was used. TCRdb called the multiplex PCR reads again in MiXCR, with one record for every CDR3 protein. The data contain fewer than 250,000 distinct CDR3 sequences, about 15% of them singletons. What was sequenced was blood. The receptors come from a woman under 30 with Graves' ophthalmopathy.

In its sample, this clonotype was seen once. V gene TRBV5-6 combines with J gene TRBJ2-5, with TRBD2 matching over 13 bases. The CDR3 consists of 16 residues. Germline-derived CDR1 and CDR2 are SGHDT and YYEEEE. J lost 1 base, V lost 4 bases, and 4 bases had no gene match. CDR3 nucleotide sequence: TGTGCCAGCAGCGCAGGACTAGCGGGGGCCCAAGAGACCCAGTACTTC. Protein: CASSAGLAGAQETQYF.

V is TRBV3-1 and J is TRBJ2-1; TRBD2 matches at 11 bases. The germline CDR1 and CDR2 sequences are LGHDT and YNNKEL (reference sequence). CDR3 length equals 17 residues. V was clipped by 1 base and J by 5 bases; unmatched bases: 7. The CDR3 sequence is CASSQGGTSGPDNEQFF. In DNA, the CDR3 is TGTGCCAGCAGCCAAGGGGGGACTAGCGGTCCCGACAATGAGCAGTTCTTC.

The chain links TRBV10-1 to TRBJ2-2; TRBD2 aligns across 7 bases. J gave up 5 bases and V 3 bases, and 0 bases lay outside the gene matches. The CDR3 loop spans 13 amino acids. In germline, CDR1 is WNHNN, CDR2 SYGVQD (reference sequence). The CDR3 spells CASSEAGTGELFF. As DNA, the CDR3 is TGCGCCAGCAGTGAAGCGGGGACCGGGGAGCTGTTTTTT.

This clonotype was counted many times. This sequence joins TRBV11-2 and TRBJ2-4, with 11 bases lining up with TRBD2. J lost 3 bases, V lost 1 base, and 5 bases had no gene match. From germline, CDR1 is SGHAT and CDR2 FQNNGV. CDR3 length equals 17 residues. This chain's CDR3 is CASSLVPLAGGKNIQYF. The CDR3 bases are TGTGCCAGCAGCTTAGTCCCCCTAGCGGGGGGCAAAAACATTCAGTACTTC.

V and J are TRBV29-1 and TRBJ2-3, with 8 bases fitting TRBD2. Germline V lookup: CDR1 SQVTM, CDR2 ANQGSEA. V shed 7 bases and J 3 bases; nucleotides not matched to a gene: 9. This CDR3 is built from 14 residues. DNA of the CDR3: TGCAGCGCAGGACTAGCTGTCGCTACAGATACGCAGTATTTT. It yields the protein CSAGLAVATDTQYF.

The sample holds a few counts of this clonotype. V gene TRBV19 combines with J gene TRBJ2-1, with 8 bases identical to TRBD2. This CDR3 spans 15 amino acids. Germline CDR1 is LNHDA and CDR2 is SQIVND (reference sequence). J was trimmed by 8 bases and V by 3 bases; bases with no gene match: 9. CDR3 residues: CASSISGLGPDEQFF. CDR3 DNA sequence: TGTGCCAGTAGTATTTCGGGACTAGGCCCGGATGAGCAGTTCTTC.

This clonotype was counted at least ten times. The chain has TRBV2 and TRBJ2-7, with 7 positions matching TRBD2. The CDR3 covers 15 residues. From germline, CDR1 is SNHLY and CDR2 FYNNEI. Unmatched junction bases numbered 11, after V lost 6 bases and J lost 3 bases. Here the CDR3 DNA reads TGTGCCAGCAGGGAGGGGCTAGCGGTAATCTACGAGCAGTACTTC. Protein sequence: CASREGLAVIYEQYF.

Ten or more counts support this clonotype. This sequence joins TRBV6-2 or TRBV6-3 and TRBJ1-1; D not resolved. Trimming left V 4 bases short and J 7 bases short, with 16 bases between. Germline-derived CDR1 and CDR2 are MNHEY and SVGEGT. The CDR3 is 14 amino acids. CDR3 in DNA: TGTGCCAGCAGTTTTCACAGCGCCGCGGGTGAAGCTTTCTTT. Translating gives CASSFHSAAGEAFF.

This clonotype was observed at least ten times. The chain recombines TRBV29-1 with TRBJ2-5; 8 bases align to TRBD1. Germline loops: CDR1 SQVTM, CDR2 ANQGSEA. Trimming cost V 1 base and J 7 bases; bases outside gene matches: 8. The CDR3 has 14 amino acids. The DNA for the CDR3 is TGCAGCGTTGAAGGCAGGGGGCCGAGGGGGACCCAGTACTTC. As protein: CSVEGRGPRGTQYF.

This clonotype was observed at least ten times. This rearrangement joins TRBV28 to TRBJ2-5; 11 positions match TRBD2. The CDR3 spans 17 residues. Germline V gene sequence: CDR1 MDHEN, CDR2 SYDVKM. V lost 6 bases and J lost 1; bases outside the gene matches: 10. Here the CDR3 reads CASRLPGTSGIQETQYF. CDR3 bases: TGTGCCAGCAGACTGCCCGGGACTAGCGGAATCCAAGAGACCCAGTACTTC.

For this clonotype: A much larger clone lies a single base off, so this may be a read error. The chain joins TRBV6-5 to TRBJ2-7; D is perhaps TRBD2 (5 bases). Germline lookup yields CDR1 MNHEY and CDR2 SVGAGI. CDR3 size: 14 residues. The CDR3 coding sequence is TGTGCCAGCAGTTTGCGGGTTTATCCCCTCGAGCGGTACTTC. Translated: CASSLRVYPLERYF.

This clonotype was observed at least ten times. The V call is TRBV7-9, the J call TRBJ2-2; 8 bases match TRBD2. CDR3 length equals 16 residues. J was trimmed by 2 bases and V by 5 bases; bases with no gene match: 7. CDR1 is SEHNR, CDR2 FQNEAQ, per germline (reference sequence). Written as DNA, the CDR3 is TGTGCCAGCAGCGATGAGGCGGGGGGCAACACCGGGGAGCTGTTTTTT. The encoded protein is CASSDEAGGNTGELFF.

Of note for this clonotype: With a much larger clone just one base away, this may be a read error. The CDR3 sequence: CASRSRGNYGYTF. DNA for the CDR3: TGTGCCAGCCGAAGCAGGGGGAACTATGGCTACACCTTC. This rearrangement joins TRBV19 to TRBJ1-2; 7 nucleotides align to TRBD1. Germline V lookup: CDR1 LNHDA, CDR2 SQIVND (reference sequence). V was clipped by 9 bases and J by 2 bases; unmatched bases: 6. The CDR3 has 13 amino acids.

This clonotype occurred many times. The CDR3 region has the DNA TGTGCCAGCAGCTTAGAACTAGCGGGGGTGGGGTACGAGCAGTACTTC. Residues: CASSLELAGVGYEQYF. The chain carries TRBV7-8 and TRBJ2-7; 11 bases map to TRBD2. Looked up from germline, CDR1 is SGHVS and CDR2 is FQNEAQ. J lost 4 bases, V lost 1 base, and 6 bases had no gene match. The CDR3 loop spans 16 amino acids.

This clonotype was observed at least ten times. The chain links TRBV7-2 to TRBJ1-2, with D unclear. Germline V gives CDR1 SGHTA, CDR2 FQGNSA. Trimming pared 3 bases from V and 4 bases from J, leaving 6 bases between. This CDR3 contains 12 residues. The CDR3 spells CASSFDIYGYTF. CDR3 sequence (DNA): TGTGCCAGCAGCTTTGACATCTATGGCTACACCTTC. The whole variable domain, filled in from reference TRBV7-2 and TRBJ1-2, reads GAGVSQSPSNKVTEKGKDVELRCDPISGHTALYWYRQSLGQGLEFLIYFQGNSAPDKSGLPSDRFSAERTGGSVSTLTIQRTQQEDSAVYLCASSFDIYGYTFGSGTRLTVV.

This clonotype has only one observation. V and J are TRBV15 and TRBJ2-1, with D uncertain. Germline loops: CDR1 LNHNV, CDR2 YYDKDF (reference sequence). V was shortened by 5 bases and J by 9 bases, with 17 bases between the two germline ends. CDR3 length: 14 residues. This CDR3 reads CATSPQALWGEQFF. The CDR3 nucleotides read TGTGCCACCAGCCCCCAAGCCCTTTGGGGTGAGCAGTTCTTC.

This clonotype was seen ten or more times. V and J are TRBV15 and TRBJ1-1, with D hard to call. Looked up from germline, CDR1 is LNHNV and CDR2 is YYDKDF (reference sequence). Trimming removed 0 bases at V and 3 bases at J, with 17 bases between. CDR3 size: 17 residues. The CDR3 here is CATSRESVNNLDTEAFF. The CDR3 DNA follows: TGTGCCACCAGCAGAGAGTCGGTCAACAACCTCGACACTGAAGCTTTCTTT.

This clonotype was observed at least ten times. V and J are TRBV6-6 and TRBJ1-2; 10 nucleotides align to TRBD1. The CDR3 is 16 residues long. Germline trimming cut 2 bases from V and 4 bases from J; bases unmatched to any gene: 7. The germline V gene has CDR1 MNHNY and CDR2 SVGAGI (reference sequence). Here the CDR3 DNA reads TGTGCCAGCAGTTACGCTACCGGGACAGGGGCCTATGGCTACACCTTC. Translated: CASSYATGTGAYGYTF.

This clonotype showed up many times. The chain recombines TRBV10-3 with TRBJ2-5, with 7 bases aligning to TRBD1. Losses at the gene ends were 7 bases for V and 4 bases for J; bases not matched to a gene: 12. The CDR3 sequence is 15 residues long. Per germline, CDR1 ENHRY and CDR2 SYGVKD. The chain's CDR3 is CAITGRGRPVETQYF. The CDR3 DNA sequence: TGTGCCATCACGGGAAGGGGGCGCCCGGTAGAGACCCAGTACTTC.

This clonotype was recorded at least ten times. The chain couples TRBV20-1 to TRBJ1-5, with 7 bases aligning to TRBD1. Per germline, CDR1 DFQATT and CDR2 SNEGSKA (reference sequence). CDR3 length: 14 residues. The V segment lost 4 bases and the J segment 2 bases; nucleotides outside the gene matches: 5. The CDR3 region has the DNA TGCAGTGCTATCCAAGACAGGGGCAATCAGCCCCAGCATTTT. The encoded protein is CSAIQDRGNQPQHF.

The V and J genes are TRBV2 and TRBJ2-1, with D maybe TRBD1 (5 bases). CDR3 length: 14 amino acids. Germline lookup yields CDR1 SNHLY and CDR2 FYNNEI. Trimming cost V 0 bases and J 2 bases, with 5 bases left between them. The chain's CDR3 is CASSEAGPYNEQFF. Written as DNA, the CDR3 is TGTGCCAGCAGTGAAGCGGGGCCCTACAATGAGCAGTTCTTC.